The 13 T cell receptor beta chains below were found in one sample sequenced in a study of human T cells and chemical hapten exposure. The time point denotes: patch test 3, about 24 weeks after DPC sensitization. Stated treatment: therapeutic diphenylcyclopropenone sensitization with weekly scalp DPC. TCRdb processed the RACE reads anew with MiXCR; each CDR3 protein has one entry. This table has some 62,000 distinct CDR3 sequences, 9.5% to 11% appearing once. The sample consisted of whole blood, taken in connection with sensitization to the hapten diphenylcyclopropenone (DPC). The receptors were gathered from a woman aged 25 to 45 with alopecia areata. Some clones in this sample may be carry-over from other donors' samples.

This chain uses TRBV18 with TRBJ1-2; D call uncertain. Germline V gene data show CDR1 as KGHSH and CDR2 as LQKENI. Trimming shortened V by 0 bases and J by 4 bases, and 15 bases separated the two germline ends. This CDR3 is 16 amino acids long. CDR3 DNA sequence: TGTGCCAGCTCACCACCGGCCTTAAGGGTGACCTATGGCTACACCTTC. Translating gives CASSPPALRVTYGYTF.

This clonotype was seen more than once but under ten times. V and J are TRBV7-6 and TRBJ2-3; D is possibly TRBD2 (6 bases). Looked up from germline, CDR1 is SGHVS and CDR2 is FNYEAQ. V gave up 2 bases and J gave up 2 bases, with 14 bases separating them. The CDR3 is 16 amino acids. CDR3 DNA: TGTGCCAGCAGCTTAACCGGCGCGGGGCCCACAGATACGCAGTATTTT. This gives the protein CASSLTGAGPTDTQYF.

The CDR3 sequence: CASSFYLPQGFEQFF. The CDR3 nucleotides are TGTGCCAGCAGTTTCTATCTCCCCCAGGGTTTTGAGCAGTTCTTC. The rearrangement uses TRBV12-3 or TRBV12-4 and TRBJ2-1, with D maybe TRBD1 (5 bases). CDR3 size: 15 residues. V lost 3 bases to trimming and J lost 9 bases, with 18 bases between them.

V usage is TRBV4-3 and J usage is TRBJ2-7; the D gene is possibly TRBD2 (6 bases). Germline V gives CDR1 LGHNA, CDR2 YSLEER. V was trimmed by 1 base and J by 1 base, leaving 11 bases between them. The CDR3 spans 15 residues. CDR3 sequence reads: CASSQAAGNSYEQYF. The CDR3, as DNA: TGCGCCAGCAGCCAAGCGGCGGGAAATTCCTACGAGCAGTACTTC.

This clonotype was found many times. The V call is TRBV28, the J call TRBJ2-7, with 9 bases matching TRBD2. V trimming: 6 bases; J trimming: 4 bases; junction bases outside the gene matches: 7. The CDR3 has 14 residues. The germline CDR1 and CDR2 sequences are MDHEN and SYDVKM. The CDR3 DNA sequence: TGTGCCAGCAGGGATAGCGGGAGTATTTACGAGCAGTACTTC. Amino acid sequence: CASRDSGSIYEQYF.

This clonotype has at least ten counts. CDR3 region: CASSLFASGLDEQFF. The DNA for the CDR3 is TGTGCCAGCAGCTTATTCGCTAGCGGACTAGATGAGCAGTTCTTC. This chain uses TRBV7-2 with TRBJ2-1; 7 positions match TRBD2. The V segment lost 2 bases and the J segment 8 bases; nucleotides outside the gene matches: 9. This CDR3 is 15 amino acids long. Per the germline V gene, CDR1 is SGHTA and CDR2 is FQGNSA.

This clonotype has more than one count but fewer than ten. The chain couples TRBV6-6 to TRBJ1-6, with a weak D call TRBD1 (6 bases). V was cut by 4 bases and J by 0 bases, with 10 bases left in between. The CDR3 covers 16 residues. The germline gives CDR1 MNHNY, CDR2 SVGAGI (reference sequence). CDR3: CASSSTDSSYNSPLHF. CDR3 coding DNA: TGTGCCAGCAGTTCCACGGACAGCTCCTATAATTCACCCCTCCACTTT.

The table lists this clonotype with many counts. The rearrangement links TRBV7-9 to TRBJ2-3; 7 bases match TRBD1. CDR1 is SEHNR, CDR2 FQNEAQ, per germline (reference sequence). The CDR3 has 15 residues. The trim removed 4 bases at V and 0 bases at J, leaving 4 bases unmatched. The CDR3 bases are TGTGCCAGCAGCTCGGGACAGATTAGCACAGATACGCAGTATTTT. Translating it yields CASSSGQISTDTQYF.

This clonotype was observed a few times. J is TRBJ1-4 and V is TRBV28; possibly TRBD1 for D (6 bases). The CDR3 runs 14 residues. The V end was cut by 5 bases, the J end by 5 bases, with 12 bases between. Germline V gene sequence: CDR1 MDHEN, CDR2 SYDVKM. In DNA, the CDR3 is TGTGCCAGCAGTACCCCACAGGGAAATGAAAAACTGTTTTTT. Translating gives CASSTPQGNEKLFF.

This clonotype was counted between two and nine times. This chain joins TRBV10-3 and TRBJ2-5; D is undetermined. This CDR3 contains 12 residues. V gave up 2 bases and J gave up 5 bases, with 6 bases separating them. Germline V CDR1 and CDR2: ENHRY, SYGVKD. The CDR3 protein is CAISEASETQYF. For the CDR3, the DNA is TGTGCCATCAGTGAGGCGAGTGAGACCCAGTACTTC.

V and J are TRBV20-1 and TRBJ1-1; D ambiguous. CDR3 size: 13 residues. Trimming cost V 3 bases and J 4 bases, with 12 bases left between them. Germline V gene sequence: CDR1 DFQATT, CDR2 SNEGSKA (reference sequence). CDR3 sequence: CSASSPWGTEAFF. The CDR3 DNA reads as TGCAGTGCTAGTAGCCCATGGGGCACTGAAGCTTTCTTT.

The chain links TRBV19 to TRBJ2-6, with no clear D. Germline CDR1 and CDR2: LNHDA and SQIVND (reference sequence). V was trimmed by 4 bases and J by 4 bases, leaving 8 bases between them. The CDR3 contains 14 residues. CDR3 coding DNA: TGTGCCAGTAGTACCCTGGTAGGGGCCAACGTCCTGACTTTC. Amino acid sequence: CASSTLVGANVLTF.

The sample holds many counts of this clonotype. This chain links TRBV9 with TRBJ1-2, with D maybe TRBD1 (5 bases). Trimming took off 0 bases at V and 8 bases at J, with 14 bases between the two ends. The CDR3 has 14 amino acids. Per germline, CDR1 SGDLS and CDR2 YYNGEE. The CDR3 DNA reads TGTGCCAGCAGCGTAGATGCACAGGCGGGAGGCTACACCTTC. It encodes CASSVDAQAGGYTF.